Below are 6 T cell receptor beta chains sequenced from a single sample in a study of control samples from healthy donors and cancer patients. Some clones are missing from TCRdb's copy, which holds only in-frame ones; the method was immunoSEQ multiplex PCR. In the table there are 55,000 to 75,000 clones, 70% to 90% of which are singletons. The sequencing sample was made of PBMCs. The origin of the receptors is a woman in her 50s with head and neck cancer.

The V call is TRBV5-4, the J call TRBJ1-1; D is uncertain. Germline V gene sequence: CDR1 SGHNT, CDR2 YYREEE (reference sequence). The CDR3 runs to 14 residues. Deletions cut 4 bases from V and 1 base from J, with 11 bases between. CDR3 bases: TGTGCCAGCAGCCTTCAGCGGGGGAACACTGAAGCTTTCTTT. Amino acid sequence: CASSLQRGNTEAFF.

DNA of the CDR3: TGTGCCTGGAGTCAACGGGGTAATCAGCCCCAGCATTTT. Protein sequence: CAWSQRGNQPQHF. The V call is TRBV30, the J call TRBJ1-5; D is undetermined. This CDR3 is 13 amino acids long. CDR1 GTSNPN and CDR2 SVGIG come from the germline V gene (reference sequence). Deletions cut 2 bases from V and 4 bases from J, with 9 bases between.

By sample fraction, this clone is medium-sized (0.01 to 0.1%). The V and J genes are TRBV18 and TRBJ2-1; 12 positions agree with TRBD2. V lost 3 bases to trimming and J lost 7 bases; unmatched junction nucleotides: 4. The germline V gene encodes CDR1 KGHSH and CDR2 LQKENI. CDR3 length: 15 residues. CDR3 sequence reads: CASSPTSGGRNEQFF. The CDR3 nucleotides are TGTGCCAGCTCACCGACTAGCGGGGGTAGGAATGAGCAGTTCTTC.

About this clone itself: This CDR3 is also generated by other DNA sequences in the sample. The chain uses TRBV6-2 or TRBV6-3 and TRBJ1-5; a possible D gene is TRBD1 (5 bases). The CDR3 runs 14 residues. Trimming removed 0 bases from V and 5 bases from J, with 8 bases in between. CDR1 MNHEY and CDR2 SVGEGT come from the germline V gene. The DNA for the CDR3 is TGTGCCAGCAGTTACTCGGGCAGGGATCAGCCCCAGCATTTT. Its translation is CASSYSGRDQPQHF.

This clone has a handful of counts. The CDR3 loop reads CASSATGISYEQYF. The CDR3 nucleotides are TGTGCCAGCAGCGCCACAGGGATCTCCTACGAGCAGTACTTC. The chain employs TRBV9 and TRBJ2-7; tentative D call: TRBD1 (6 bases). Germline V lookup: CDR1 SGDLS, CDR2 YYNGEE. V was clipped by 3 bases and J by 0 bases, with 10 bases between them. CDR3 length equals 14 residues.

This chain joins TRBV6-2 or TRBV6-3 and TRBJ2-7, with 8 bases matching TRBD2. The CDR3 contains 13 residues. Germline CDR1 and CDR2: MNHEY and SVGEGT. V lost 2 bases to trimming and J lost 3 bases; unmatched junction nucleotides: 0. The CDR3 protein is CASSYAGGYEQYF. CDR3 coding DNA: TGTGCCAGCAGTTACGCGGGGGGCTACGAGCAGTACTTC.